The TCR beta chain under discussion was sequenced for a study of shared clonotypes between healthy human individuals. CD45RA+ naive and CD45RA-negative memory subsets were separated from CD4+ cells. CDR1 and CDR2 from the germline V gene are LNHNV and YYDKDF (reference sequence). The length of the CDR3 is 13 residues. Trimming cost V 1 base and J 10 bases, with 13 bases left between them. Assay execution proceeded at the deep level. Replicate PCRs run on sorted subsets employed 200 ng DNA, 30,000 to 35,000 T cell genomes. Repertoires were generated with immunoSEQ multiplex PCR, while TCRdb's copy carries only in-frame clones and drops some. Of fewer than 2.5 million clones in the sample, approximately 93% were seen once.

The sequence was obtained from a man aged 18 to 35 in good health. Some clones in this sample may be carry-over from other donors' samples. The sequencing sample was made of naive CD4+ T cells from PBMCs. The subset: CD45RA+ positively selected. This rearrangement joins TRBV15 to TRBJ1-1, with D tentatively TRBD1 (5 bases). This CDR3 reads CATSRGQGGRAFF. In DNA, the CDR3 is TGTGCCACCAGCAGAGGTCAGGGTGGCAGAGCTTTCTTT.